This TCR beta chain was captured by sequencing in a study of PD-1 and CTLA-4 blockade in melanoma. The CDR3 runs 20 residues. Germline values: CDR1 MNHNS, CDR2 SASEGT. The V and J ends lost 3 bases and 2 bases, in that order; junction bases with no gene match: 19. The data were produced by immunoSEQ multiplex PCR, yet TCRdb's version contains in-frame clones alone and is incomplete. The sample includes about 18,000 clones, over 65% of them seen just once. The sample in question was CD8+ T cells from peripheral blood, obtained before anti-PD-1 treatment. This sequence joins TRBV6-1 and TRBJ1-1, with 9 bases matching TRBD1. The TCR sequence derives from a human donor with melanoma. CDR3 DNA sequence: TGTGCCAGCAGTGACAACATAGAACCTGGTGAGGACAGGGGAAACACTGAAGCTTTCTTT. Its protein is CASSDNIEPGEDRGNTEAFF.